There are many counts of the clone carrying this T cell receptor (beta chain). The antigen remains undetermined. The CDR3 extends over 15 amino acids. The V end was cut by 3 bases, the J end by 4 bases, with 13 bases between. Germline assignment: CDR1 SGHTA and CDR2 FQGNSA. TCRdb re-derived calls from the 5' RACE reads in MiXCR, one entry per CDR3 protein. The sample shows tens of thousands of distinct CDR3 sequences, 28% of them seen only once. Study findings and constraints: Tumor Treg TCRs overlapped most with tumor naive CD4+ cells.

This receptor was identified in a female donor with breast cancer. The specimen sequenced was tumor-infiltrating memory CD4+ T cells sorted from the breast tumor. Specified subset: memory CD4+ T cells, CD4+CD45RO+CD25-. The rearrangement joins TRBV7-2 to TRBJ1-5, with no clear D. The CDR3 region has the DNA TGTGCCAGCAGCTTTCTTCTTATGGGGAATCAGCCCCAGCATTTT. Translation gives CASSFLLMGNQPQHF.